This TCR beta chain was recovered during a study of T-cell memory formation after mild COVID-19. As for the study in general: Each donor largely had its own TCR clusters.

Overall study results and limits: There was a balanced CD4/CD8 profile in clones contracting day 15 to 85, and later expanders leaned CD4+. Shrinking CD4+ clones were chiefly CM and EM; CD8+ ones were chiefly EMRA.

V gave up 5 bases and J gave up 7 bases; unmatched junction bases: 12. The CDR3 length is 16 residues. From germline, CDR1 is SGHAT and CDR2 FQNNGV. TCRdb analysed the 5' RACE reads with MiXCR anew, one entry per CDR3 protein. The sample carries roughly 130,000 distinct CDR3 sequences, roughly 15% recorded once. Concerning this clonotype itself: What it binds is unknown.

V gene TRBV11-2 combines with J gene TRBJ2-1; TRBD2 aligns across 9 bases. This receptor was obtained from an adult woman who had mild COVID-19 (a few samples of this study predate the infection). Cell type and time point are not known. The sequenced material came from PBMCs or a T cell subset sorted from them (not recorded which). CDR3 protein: CASSAPRGGSLNEQFF. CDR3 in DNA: TGTGCCAGCAGCGCCCCGCGGGGGGGCTCTTTAAATGAGCAGTTCTTC.